The rows below give T cell receptor beta chains drawn from one sample of a study of beta chain features in type 1 diabetes. Using immunoSEQ multiplex PCR, the repertoire was profiled, and TCRdb retains in-frame clones only, with some absent. Here the sample spans over 150,000 clones, around 8% being singletons. The sample consisted of central memory CD4+ T cells from blood. The receptors were gathered from a man aged 18 to 30 in good health. CDR3s include the opening cysteine and the closing phenylalanine or tryptophan. Fields, in order: V gene, CDR3 protein.

V gene: TRBV5-4
CDR3 protein: CASSLAGFQETQYF

V gene: TRBV19
CDR3 protein: CASSKFSGASYNEQFF

V gene: TRBV18
CDR3 protein: CASSPPGQIAGNTIYF

V gene: TRBV27
CDR3 protein: CASSTYDPLLQYF

V gene: TRBV4-3
CDR3 protein: CASSQDLRTSGNNEQFF

V gene: TRBV18
CDR3 protein: CASSPRTGGSSYNEQFF

V gene: TRBV7-2
CDR3 protein: CASSSVREGYEQYF

V gene: TRBV18
CDR3 protein: CASSPPYDTYNEQFF

V gene: TRBV6-6
CDR3 protein: CASSYSLAKNIQYF

V gene: TRBV2
CDR3 protein: CASSEGQGVFWSYNEQFF

V gene: TRBV5-1
CDR3 protein: CASSLVRGGTYEQYF

V gene: TRBV5-1
CDR3 protein: CASRPLDKRAEAFF

V gene: TRBV7-7
CDR3 protein: CATGASGNQETQYF

V gene: TRBV28
CDR3 protein: CASSYGTGQPQHF

V gene: TRBV29-1
CDR3 protein: CSVVRQGISYEQYF

V gene: TRBV18
CDR3 protein: CASSPVSGMTIEQYF

V gene: TRBV7-3
CDR3 protein: CASSARQGVGYTF

V gene: TRBV28
CDR3 protein: CASSSGDQPQHF

V gene: TRBV5-4
CDR3 protein: CASSLMTLADLLYQETQYF

V gene: TRBV11-2
CDR3 protein: CASSQLRGGEQFF

V gene: TRBV6-5
CDR3 protein: CASSNSRTGTKNIQYF

V gene: TRBV30
CDR3 protein: CAWSLTGVETQYF

V gene: TRBV5-4
CDR3 protein: CASSPVAGGGTDTQYF

V gene: TRBV4-2
CDR3 protein: CASSQDLVRRGYTF

V gene: TRBV2
CDR3 protein: CASSLGQSTRGYTF

V gene: TRBV5-1
CDR3 protein: CASSVRGENTEAFF

V gene: TRBV11-2
CDR3 protein: CASSSQGTVGYEQYF

V gene: TRBV7-2
CDR3 protein: CASSQNGGPITQFF

V gene: TRBV10-3
CDR3 protein: CATQDRVNSPLHF

V gene: TRBV19
CDR3 protein: CASSIASGPNQPQHF

V gene: TRBV7-9
CDR3 protein: CASSPGSAANEQFF

V gene: TRBV7-2
CDR3 protein: CASSFPSSSSTDTQYF

V gene: TRBV19
CDR3 protein: CASSGKQNGYTF

V gene: TRBV28
CDR3 protein: CASSPPGQGDTGELFF

V gene: TRBV7-3
CDR3 protein: CASSLTSGLGNEQFF

V gene: TRBV14
CDR3 protein: CASSETGREATQYF

V gene: TRBV5-4
CDR3 protein: CASSLVLSGTDTQYF

V gene: TRBV7-3
CDR3 protein: CASSSLAVGGNEQFF

V gene: TRBV7-2
CDR3 protein: CASSLTGFANTGELFF

V gene: TRBV9
CDR3 protein: CASSVDAGDSETQYF

V gene: TRBV6-1
CDR3 protein: CASSELNEFQSPLHF

V gene: TRBV18
CDR3 protein: CASSPRGQDYGYTF

V gene: TRBV4-2
CDR3 protein: CASSQDPGQNSYEQYF

V gene: TRBV11-2
CDR3 protein: CASSQDPAGVETQYF